The 11 T cell receptor beta chains reported below all come from one sample, sequenced in a study of CD4+ T cells in melanoma. The protocol was immunoSEQ multiplex PCR, while the TCRdb copy is restricted to in-frame clones and leaves out a portion. The data hold about 140,000 clones, with around 90% observed a single time. The receptors originated from a human donor with melanoma.

J is TRBJ1-1 and V is TRBV7-6; D is unclear. Trimming shortened V by 1 base and J by 3 bases, and 15 bases separated the two germline ends. The CDR3 runs to 16 residues. Germline V gene lookup returns CDR1 SGHVS and CDR2 FNYEAQ. The CDR3 is CASSLEPGQTYTEAFF. The CDR3 coding sequence is TGTGCCAGCAGCTTAGAACCAGGTCAGACGTACACTGAAGCTTTCTTT.

V gene TRBV4-2 combines with J gene TRBJ2-5; D remains unclear. Trimming took 1 base from V and 5 from J, leaving 11 bases between them. This CDR3 has 14 residues. The germline V gene has CDR1 LGHNA and CDR2 YNFKEQ. The CDR3 DNA is TGTGCCAGCAGCCAAGGCGACGGTAGGGAGACCCAGTACTTC. Its protein is CASSQGDGRETQYF.

The rearrangement links TRBV5-6 to TRBJ1-4; maybe TRBD1 (6 bases). Trimming removed 3 bases from V and 6 bases from J, with 15 bases in between. The CDR3 loop spans 15 amino acids. Germline-derived CDR1 and CDR2 are SGHDT and YYEEEE. CDR3 protein: CASSSTGQWDEKLFF. CDR3 coding DNA: TGTGCCAGCAGCTCCACGGGACAATGGGATGAAAAACTGTTTTTT. The whole variable domain, filled in from reference TRBV5-6 and TRBJ1-4, reads DAGVTQSPTHLIKTRGQQVTLRCSPKSGHDTVSWYQQALGQGPQFIFQYYEEEERQRGNFPDRFSGHQFPNYSSELNVNALLLGDSALYLCASSSTGQWDEKLFFGSGTQLSVL.

V is TRBV6-6 and J is TRBJ1-2, with D perhaps matching TRBD1 (6 bases). V was shortened by 6 bases and J by 8 bases, with 16 bases between the two germline ends. Looked up from germline, CDR1 is MNHNY and CDR2 is SVGAGI (reference sequence). CDR3 length: 13 amino acids. CDR3 nucleotide sequence: TGTGCCAGCAGCATCAGGGGCGCAGGGGGCTACACCTTC. Translating gives CASSIRGAGGYTF.

This clone came up a few times. CDR3 amino acids: CASRALAGGWSYNEQFF. CDR3 in DNA: TGTGCCAGCAGGGCCTTGGCGGGGGGGTGGTCCTACAATGAGCAGTTCTTC. V is TRBV13 and J is TRBJ2-1; the match to TRBD2 covers 9 bases. Looked up from germline, CDR1 is PRHDT and CDR2 is FYEKMQ (reference sequence). The V and J ends lost 6 bases and 1 base, in that order; junction bases with no gene match: 10. This CDR3 region has 17 residues. The entire variable domain, with the rest obtained from reference TRBV13 and TRBJ2-1, is as follows: AAGVIQSPRHLIKEKRETATLKCYPIPRHDTVYWYQQGPGQDPQFLISFYEKMQSDKGSIPDRFSAQQFSDYHSELNMSSLELGDSALYFCASRALAGGWSYNEQFFGPGTRLTVL.

The chain recombines TRBV5-1 with TRBJ2-5, with a tentative D call TRBD1 (5 bases). The CDR3 loop spans 13 amino acids. The V end was cut by 5 bases, the J end by 1 base, with 9 bases between. Germline values: CDR1 SGHRS, CDR2 YFSETQ. CDR3 loop: CASSRQLQETQYF. CDR3 nucleotides: TGCGCCAGCAGTAGACAGCTCCAAGAGACCCAGTACTTC.

The chain recombines TRBV15 with TRBJ2-1, with 12 nucleotides matching TRBD2. The CDR3 totals 17 residues. Germline V gene lookup returns CDR1 LNHNV and CDR2 YYDKDF (reference sequence). V lost 1 base, J lost 3 bases, and 4 bases stayed unmatched. This chain's CDR3 is CATSRGTSGGLYNEQFF. The CDR3 DNA sequence: TGTGCCACCAGCAGAGGAACTAGCGGGGGGCTCTACAATGAGCAGTTCTTC.

The chain is built from TRBV2 and TRBJ2-7; D ambiguous. The CDR3 runs to 14 residues. The germline V and J ends were trimmed by 4 bases and 3 bases, with 13 bases remaining between them. The germline V gene encodes CDR1 SNHLY and CDR2 FYNNEI. The CDR3 DNA reads as TGTGCCAGCAGTGTCCGACTGGGTTACTACGAGCAGTACTTC. This encodes CASSVRLGYYEQYF.

This chain uses TRBV9 with TRBJ1-4; D call uncertain. The V gene's germline CDR1 is SGDLS and CDR2 YYNGEE. The V gene lost 2 bases and the J gene lost 6 bases, with 14 bases spanning the gap. The CDR3 length is 15 residues. As DNA, the CDR3 is TGTGCCAGCAGCGTCTCACGGGGAAGGGATGAAAAACTGTTTTTT. Translating gives CASSVSRGRDEKLFF.

This chain links TRBV6-1 with TRBJ1-5, with a tentative D call TRBD1 (5 bases). The length of the CDR3 is 14 residues. The germline V gene has CDR1 MNHNS and CDR2 SASEGT. V was cut by 10 bases and J by 11 bases, with 24 bases left in between. In DNA, the CDR3 is TGTGCCACCGGCGGCGCGGGGGGGATACGGACCCAGCATTTT. This encodes CATGGAGGIRTQHF.

The V gene is TRBV5-1, the J gene TRBJ2-1; D is possibly TRBD1 (5 bases). V lost 5 bases to trimming and J lost 4 bases, with 13 bases between them. Germline V gene sequence: CDR1 SGHRS, CDR2 YFSETQ. The CDR3 is 14 residues long. For the CDR3, the DNA is TGCGCCAGCAGGTATAGGGGCCCATACAATGAGCAGTTCTTC. Its protein is CASRYRGPYNEQFF.